This TCR beta chain was recovered during a study of cytomegalovirus exposure and HLA in healthy donors. The study's findings and limits: Later, an analysis found that common viral pathogens appeared to be linked with several of the most significant clusters. What a later analysis reportedly showed was that an Asian-associated ancestry cluster had fewer N-insertions than the roughly 670-donor mean. The investigators catalogued some 150 TCR beta chains as cytomegalovirus-associated.

J was trimmed by 5 bases and V by 2 bases; bases with no gene match: 4. Germline CDR1 SEHNR, CDR2 FQNEAQ (reference sequence). CDR3 size: 15 residues. PCR employed 60 Vbeta and 13 Jbeta primers. The repertoire was sequenced with immunoSEQ multiplex PCR; TCRdb's copy has only in-frame clones and lacks some. In all, the sample yields 50,000 to 60,000 clones. Points on this clone: Its matching antigen is unknown.

The sample was PBMCs. This TCR came from a male donor in good health and CMV-seronegative. V usage is TRBV7-9 and J usage is TRBJ2-2; 8 bases line up with TRBD2. The CDR3 DNA follows: TGTGCCAGCAGCTTAAGCGGGAGAAGTACCGGGGAGCTGTTTTTT. Its translation: CASSLSGRSTGELFF.